This TCR beta chain was identified during a study of CD8+CD57+ T cells in acquired aplastic anemia. Turning to the study itself: Mean yield of DNA from sorted CD4+ and CD8+ cells was 3.2 ug.

CD8+CD57+ cell expansion, shown by flow cytometry, had occurred in the patients selected for sequencing. The CDR3 is 13 residues long. The ends were cut back, 5 bases at V and 5 bases at J, with 12 bases in the middle. Germline V CDR1 and CDR2: PRHDT, FYEKMQ (reference sequence). Profiling that covered TCR beta VDJ and CDR3 relied on genomic DNA as its template. TCRdb re-analysed the reads in MiXCR, keeping a single row per CDR3 protein. In the table there are hundreds of thousands of distinct CDR3 sequences, more than 25% of which are singletons. The chain is built from TRBV13 and TRBJ1-1; the D gene is possibly TRBD1 (5 bases). Sequencing used sorted CD4+, CD8+, or CD8+CD57+ T cells (not recorded which) from PBMCs. The origin of this receptor is a human donor with aplastic anemia. This CDR3 reads CASSLQGVTEAFF. Written as DNA, the CDR3 is TGTGCCAGCAGCCTGCAGGGAGTTACTGAAGCTTTCTTT.